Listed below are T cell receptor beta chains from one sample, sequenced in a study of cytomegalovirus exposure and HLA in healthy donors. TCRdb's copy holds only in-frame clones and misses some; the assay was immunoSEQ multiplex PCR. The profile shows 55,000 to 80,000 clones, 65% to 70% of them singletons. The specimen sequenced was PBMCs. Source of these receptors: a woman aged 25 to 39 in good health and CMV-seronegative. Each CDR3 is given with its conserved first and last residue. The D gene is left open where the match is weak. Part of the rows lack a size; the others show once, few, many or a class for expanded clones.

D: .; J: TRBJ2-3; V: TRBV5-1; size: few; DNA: TGCGCCAGTACTCTCAGGCTTCCGGACACAGATACGCAGTATTTT; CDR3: CASTLRLPDTDTQYF
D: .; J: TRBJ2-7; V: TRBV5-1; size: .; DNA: TGCGCCAGCAGCTTGGTAGGCCAGGGCTCCGAGCAGTACTTC; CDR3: CASSLVGQGSEQYF
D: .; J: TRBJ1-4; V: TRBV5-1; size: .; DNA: TGCGCCAGCAGCTCCCGGACAGCCGAATCGGGTGAAAAACTGTTTTTT; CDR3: CASSSRTAESGEKLFF
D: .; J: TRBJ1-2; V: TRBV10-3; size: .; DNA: TGTGCCATCAGTGGGGCTCTAGGGGCCTTTAGTTATGGCTACACCTTC; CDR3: CAISGALGAFSYGYTF
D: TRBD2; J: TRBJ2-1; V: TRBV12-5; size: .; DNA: TGTGCTAGTGGTTTGGTAACGGGACTAGCGGGGGGGCAATACAATGAGCAGTTCTTC; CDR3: CASGLVTGLAGGQYNEQFF
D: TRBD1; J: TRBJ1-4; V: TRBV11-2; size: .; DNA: TGTGCCAGCAGCTTCGACAGGGGCGTTAATGAAAAACTGTTTTTT; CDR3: CASSFDRGVNEKLFF
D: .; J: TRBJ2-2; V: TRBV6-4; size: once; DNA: TGTGCCAGCAGTCGGGACGGGGGAGGAAACACCGGGGAGCTGTTTTTT; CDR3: CASSRDGGGNTGELFF
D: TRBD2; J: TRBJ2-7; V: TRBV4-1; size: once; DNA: TGCGCCAGCAGCCAAGGCGCCGGGACTACGCCCTACGAGCAGTACTTC; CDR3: CASSQGAGTTPYEQYF
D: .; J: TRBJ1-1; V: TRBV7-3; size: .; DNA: TGTGCCAGCAGCTCCCCGGAGGTTCCTGGGCGGACTGAAGCTTTCTTT; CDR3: CASSSPEVPGRTEAFF
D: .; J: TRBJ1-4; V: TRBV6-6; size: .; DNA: TGTGCCAGCAGTTACGACAGAACTAATGAAAAACTGTTTTTT; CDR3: CASSYDRTNEKLFF
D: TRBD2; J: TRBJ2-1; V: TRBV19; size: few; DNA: TGTGCCAGTAGAAAGAGTTATTGGCGGGGGGGCCGGTCCCATTCCTACAATGAGCAGTTCTTC; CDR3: CASRKSYWRGGRSHSYNEQFF
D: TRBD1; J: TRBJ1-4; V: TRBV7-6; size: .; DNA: TGTGCCAGCAGTTTCCGGGACAGCGGCCTGTTTTTT; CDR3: CASSFRDSGLFF
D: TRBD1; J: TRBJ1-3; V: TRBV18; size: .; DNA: TGTGCCAGCTCACCCAATCGACAGGGAACCTCTGGAAACACCATATATTTT; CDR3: CASSPNRQGTSGNTIYF
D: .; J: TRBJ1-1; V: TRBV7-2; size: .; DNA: TGTGCCAGCAGCTCGACAGGTTTTCCGAACACTGAAGCTTTCTTT; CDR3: CASSSTGFPNTEAFF
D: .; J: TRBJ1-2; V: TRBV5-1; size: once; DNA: TGCGCCAGCAGCTTAGGAGGGGCGGGAAACTATGGCTACACCTTC; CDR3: CASSLGGAGNYGYTF
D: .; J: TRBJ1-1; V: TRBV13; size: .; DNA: TGTGCCAGCAGACCCCGCGGGGGGACGAGCACTGAAGCTTTCTTT; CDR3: CASRPRGGTSTEAFF
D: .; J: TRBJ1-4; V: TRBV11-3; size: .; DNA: TGTGCCAGCAGCCTACTCGGGGTAGGAGGGGAAAAACTGTTTTTT; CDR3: CASSLLGVGGEKLFF
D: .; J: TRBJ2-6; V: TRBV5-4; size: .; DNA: TGTGCCAGCAGCCCTGCCTGGCGGGCTGGGGCCAACGTCCTGACTTTC; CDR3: CASSPAWRAGANVLTF
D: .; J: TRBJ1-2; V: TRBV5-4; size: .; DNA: TGTGCCAGCAGCTTCCCCTCGGCAGGGGAAGGCTACACCTTC; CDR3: CASSFPSAGEGYTF
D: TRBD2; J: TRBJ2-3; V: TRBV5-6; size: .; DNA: TGTGCCAGCAGTCGACTAGCGGGGGTAGGGGATACGCAGTATTTT; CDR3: CASSRLAGVGDTQYF
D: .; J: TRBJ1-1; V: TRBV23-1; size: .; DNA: TGCGCCAGCAGTCCCCTTGGACTGGGTTTGAACACTGAAGCTTTCTTT; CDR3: CASSPLGLGLNTEAFF
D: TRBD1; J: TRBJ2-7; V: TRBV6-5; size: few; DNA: TGTGCCAGCAGTACGATCGGGACAGGGGGATACGAGCAGTACTTC; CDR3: CASSTIGTGGYEQYF
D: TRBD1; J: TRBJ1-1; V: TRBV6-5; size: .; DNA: TGTGCCAGCAGTGAAGTAAGGGGGCTTCGAGCTTTCTTT; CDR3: CASSEVRGLRAFF
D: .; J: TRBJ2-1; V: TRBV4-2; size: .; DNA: TGTGCCAGCAGCCGAGTTGCGGGCTCCTACAATGAGCAGTTCTTC; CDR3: CASSRVAGSYNEQFF
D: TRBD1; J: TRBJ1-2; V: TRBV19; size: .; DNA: TGTGCCAGTAGTCCGCCGGGACAGCCGAGCTATGGCTACACCTTC; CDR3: CASSPPGQPSYGYTF
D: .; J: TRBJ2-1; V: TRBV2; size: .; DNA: TGTGCCAGCAGTATCTCCCTACTTCGGCAGTTCTTC; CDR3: CASSISLLRQFF
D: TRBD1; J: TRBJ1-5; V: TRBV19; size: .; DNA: TGTGCCAGTAGTAAACGACAGGGGGCGGATAGCAATCAGCCCCAGCATTTT; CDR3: CASSKRQGADSNQPQHF
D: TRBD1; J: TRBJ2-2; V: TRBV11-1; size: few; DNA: TGTGCCAGCAGCTTAGGATTGGGACAGGGGAACACCGGGGAGCTGTTTTTT; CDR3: CASSLGLGQGNTGELFF
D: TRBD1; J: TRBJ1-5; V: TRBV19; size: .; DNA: TGTGCCAGTAGGGAGACAGGGGGCAGAAGCAATCAGCCCCAGCATTTT; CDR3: CASRETGGRSNQPQHF
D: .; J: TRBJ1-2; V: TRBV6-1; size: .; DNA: TGTGCCAGCAGTAGGGGGGGGGTTCAGCCCTATGGCTACACCTTC; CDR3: CASSRGGVQPYGYTF
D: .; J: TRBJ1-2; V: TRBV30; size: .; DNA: TGTGCCTGGAGTGTTTCTCACAGGGTATTTTCGTGGGGCTACACCTTC; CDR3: CAWSVSHRVFSWGYTF
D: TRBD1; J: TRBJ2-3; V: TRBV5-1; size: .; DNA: TGCGCCAGCAGCCCCACAGGGGGCAAAGATACGCAGTATTTT; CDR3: CASSPTGGKDTQYF
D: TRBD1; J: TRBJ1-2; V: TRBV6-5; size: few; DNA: TGTGCCAGCAGGCCCAGGGGGCAAGCTGGCTACACCTTC; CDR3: CASRPRGQAGYTF
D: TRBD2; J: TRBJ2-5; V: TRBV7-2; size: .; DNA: TGTGCCAGCAGTTCCCTGGGGAGGGACGAAGAGACCCAGTACTTC; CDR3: CASSSLGRDEETQYF
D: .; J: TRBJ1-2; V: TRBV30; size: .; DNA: TGTGCCTGGAGTTTAGGGCCGGAGGACTACACCTTC; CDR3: CAWSLGPEDYTF
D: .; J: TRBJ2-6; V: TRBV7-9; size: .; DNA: TGTGCCAGCAGCTTGACTACTGGGTCTGGGGCCAACGTCCTGACTTTC; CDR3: CASSLTTGSGANVLTF
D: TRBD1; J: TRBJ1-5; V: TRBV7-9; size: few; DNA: TGTGCCAGCAGCCCTAGGGGGGACAGTAATCAGCCCCAGCATTTT; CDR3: CASSPRGDSNQPQHF
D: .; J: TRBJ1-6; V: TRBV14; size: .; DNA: TGTGCCAGCAGCCAAGGTAGGGGCAGCCCCTTCTCCTATAATTCACCCCTCCACTTT; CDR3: CASSQGRGSPFSYNSPLHF
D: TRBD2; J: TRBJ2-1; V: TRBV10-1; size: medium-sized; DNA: TGCGCCAGCCCTAGCGGGGCTTGGGATGAGCAGTTCTTC; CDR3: CASPSGAWDEQFF
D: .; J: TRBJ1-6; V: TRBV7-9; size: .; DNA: TGTGCCAGCAGCTCCAGACAGTATAATTCACCCCTCCACTTT; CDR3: CASSSRQYNSPLHF
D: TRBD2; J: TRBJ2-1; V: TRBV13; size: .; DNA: TGTGCCAGCAGATCAACGCCTAGCGGGGGAAATGAGCAGTTCTTC; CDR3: CASRSTPSGGNEQFF
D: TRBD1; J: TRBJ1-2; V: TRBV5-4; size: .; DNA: TGCGCCAGCAGCCCCGGGACAGGAAACGCTTATGGCTACACCTTC; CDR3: CASSPGTGNAYGYTF
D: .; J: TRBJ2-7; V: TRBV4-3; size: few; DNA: TGCGCCAGCAGCCAAGAGGCGGGGGCCAATTACGAGCAGTACTTC; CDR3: CASSQEAGANYEQYF
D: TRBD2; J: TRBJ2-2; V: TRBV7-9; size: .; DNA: TGTGCCAGCAGCCCAGGGACTAGCGGGGGGGCTACCGGGGAGCTGTTTTTT; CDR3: CASSPGTSGGATGELFF
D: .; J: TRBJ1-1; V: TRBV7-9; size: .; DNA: TGTTCCAGCAGCTTTCAGGAGAACACTGAAGCTTTCTTT; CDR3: CSSSFQENTEAFF
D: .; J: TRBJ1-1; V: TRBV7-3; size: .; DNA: TGTGCCAGCAGCTTACGTGGGAGTCAGAGGGCTTTCTTT; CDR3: CASSLRGSQRAFF
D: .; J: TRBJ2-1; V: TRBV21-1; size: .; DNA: TGTGCCAGCAGCAAAGATTGGACAGGAGACAATGAGCAGTTCTTC; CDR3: CASSKDWTGDNEQFF
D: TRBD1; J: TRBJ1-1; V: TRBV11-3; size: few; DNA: TGTGCCAGCAGCTTTGACAGGGTCACTGAAGCTTTCTTT; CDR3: CASSFDRVTEAFF
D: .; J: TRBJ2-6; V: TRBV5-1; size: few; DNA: TGCGCCAGCAGCTTGGTCTCCGGGGCCAACGTCCTGACTTTC; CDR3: CASSLVSGANVLTF
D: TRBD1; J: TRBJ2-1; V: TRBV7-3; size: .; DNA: TGTGCCAGCAGCCCGACAGGGGATGAGCAGTTCTTC; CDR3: CASSPTGDEQFF
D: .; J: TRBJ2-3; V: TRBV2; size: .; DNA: TGTGCCAGTGGGAGGCGTCTCACAGATACGCAGTATTTT; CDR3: CASGRRLTDTQYF
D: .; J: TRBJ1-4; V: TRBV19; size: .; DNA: TGTGCCAGTAGTATAGATACAGGGAGTCATGAAAAACTGTTTTTT; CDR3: CASSIDTGSHEKLFF
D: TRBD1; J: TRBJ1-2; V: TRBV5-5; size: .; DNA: TGTGCCAGCAGCGAGGGACAGAACCTAGGGGGATATGGCTACACCTTC; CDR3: CASSEGQNLGGYGYTF
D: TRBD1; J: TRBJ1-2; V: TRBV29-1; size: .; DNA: TGCAGCGTAGCACAGGGGGACTACACCTTC; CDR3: CSVAQGDYTF